The 9 T cell receptor beta chains listed next were all sequenced from one sample in a study of CD8+CD57+ T cells in acquired aplastic anemia. TCR beta VDJ combinations and CDR3 sequences were profiled from genomic DNA. TCRdb ran MiXCR on the reads and lists one entry per CDR3 protein. The sample includes fewer than 250,000 distinct CDR3 sequences, roughly half of them seen just once. The sample comprised sorted CD4+, CD8+, or CD8+CD57+ T cells (not recorded which) from PBMCs. All receptors come from a human donor in good health, serving as a control.

This clonotype has a single count. Germline and junction disagree at one end, which may indicate a read error. V usage is TRBV19 and J usage is TRBJ2-3; weak D call: TRBD2 (5 bases). CDR3 length equals 13 residues. The germline V gene encodes CDR1 LNHDA and CDR2 SQIVND (reference sequence). DNA of the CDR3: TGTGCCAGTAGGAGGGTCCCCGCCGATACGCGGTATTTT. This sequence encodes CASRRVPADTRYF.

V usage is TRBV2 and J usage is TRBJ1-2, with 7 bases that match TRBD1. With 4 bases clipped from V and 8 bases from J, the junction kept 4 bases outside the gene matches. CDR1 is SNHLY and CDR2 is FYNNEI in the germline V gene. There are 12 residues in the CDR3. CDR3 residues: CASSVRDRGYTF. CDR3 nucleotides: TGTGCCAGCAGTGTCCGGGACAGAGGCTACACCTTC.

This clonotype was counted at least ten times. This chain links TRBV5-8 with TRBJ2-3; D gene uncertain. Germline V CDR1 and CDR2: SGHTS, YDEGEE. This CDR3 spans 13 amino acids. V was cut by 5 bases and J by 2 bases, with 9 bases left in between. In DNA form, the CDR3 reads TGTGCCAGCAGAGCCGACTTCACAGATACGCAGTATTTT. It translates to CASRADFTDTQYF.

This clonotype was counted many times. The chain carries TRBV7-9 and TRBJ2-4; D remains unclear. V was clipped by 1 base and J by 8 bases, with 6 bases between them. This CDR3 region has 12 residues. In germline, CDR1 is SEHNR, CDR2 FQNEAQ (reference sequence). In DNA form, the CDR3 reads TGTGCCAGCAGCTTAGGATTGGACATTCAGTACTTC. As protein: CASSLGLDIQYF.

This clonotype was seen at least ten times. The gene calls are TRBV12-3 or TRBV12-4 and TRBJ1-2, with 9 bases that match TRBD1. The CDR3 is 16 amino acids. V was clipped by 5 bases and J by 4 bases; unmatched bases: 11. CDR3 nucleotides: TGTGCCAGCAGTCGGACAGGGGCCGCTAAATTCTATGGCTACACCTTC. Amino acids: CASSRTGAAKFYGYTF.

A word on this clonotype: The junction and the germline gene differ at one end; a read error may be behind it. V gene TRBV10-3 combines with J gene TRBJ1-2, with TRBD1 matching 7 bases. The CDR3 length is 13 residues. CDR1 is ENHRY and CDR2 is SYGVKD in the germline V gene. The CDR3: CASSRDRGHGYTF. Written as DNA, the CDR3 is TGTGCCAGCAGTCGGGACAGAGGTCATGGCTACACCTTC.

Many counts were recorded for this clonotype. This sequence joins TRBV11-1 and TRBJ2-7; 8 positions agree with TRBD2. This CDR3 has 14 residues. The J segment lost 1 base and the V segment lost 4 bases, leaving 3 bases of the junction unmatched. The V gene's germline CDR1 is SGHAT and CDR2 FQDESV (reference sequence). CDR3: CASSSGGGSYEQYF. CDR3 DNA: TGTGCCAGCAGCTCCGGGGGGGGTTCCTACGAGCAGTACTTC.

The chain uses TRBV12-3 or TRBV12-4 and TRBJ2-1, with 9 bases identical to TRBD2. The length of the CDR3 is 13 residues. J was trimmed by 15 bases and V by 3 bases; bases with no gene match: 9. CDR3 DNA sequence: TGTGCCAGCAGTTTCTCCCTAGCGGGGCGACTGTTCTTC. It encodes CASSFSLAGRLFF.

J is TRBJ1-1 and V is TRBV7-9; a possible D gene is TRBD1 (5 bases). Trimming cost V 5 bases and J 1 base, with 8 bases left between them. Germline V lookup: CDR1 SEHNR, CDR2 FQNEAQ (reference sequence). This CDR3 is 13 amino acids long. The CDR3 region is CASSVGTNTEAFF. The CDR3, as DNA: TGTGCCAGCAGCGTAGGGACGAACACTGAAGCTTTCTTT.